This TCR beta chain comes out of a study of breast tumors, draining lymph nodes, adjacent tissues. General study findings and limits: Compared with basal-like, luminal-like tumors shared significantly more repertoire with nontumor tissue. Tumor TCR diversity was below lymph nodes but above nontumor tissue. That most tumor T cells come from lymph nodes remained unproven. Most tumor T cells seemingly derive from lymph node, then expand in tumor.

Breast cancer patients provided tissue from their axillary draining lymph nodes. Germline CDR1 reads SGHTA; CDR2 reads FQGNSA. Trimming stripped 6 bases from V and 12 bases from J, with 12 bases between. This CDR3 region has 11 residues. MiXCR, applied by TCRdb to the multiplex PCR reads, yields one record per CDR3 protein. The table shows some 170,000 distinct CDR3 sequences, with about 33% occurring only once. This clonotype has ten or more counts. Its target is not known. The V call is TRBV7-2, the J call TRBJ2-1; tentatively, D is TRBD2 (6 bases). The source of this sequence is a female donor with breast cancer. Some clones in this sample may be carry-over from other donors' samples. Sequencing was done on a sample of axillary lymph node tissue. The DNA of the CDR3 is TGTGCCAGCAGTTCCGGACTACGGCAGTTCTTC. It codes for CASSSGLRQFF.